A single sample is the source of the 14 T cell receptor beta chains below, sequenced in a study of regulatory T cells in long-lasting Graves disease. Building of the TCR beta libraries involved iRepertoire HTBI primers and Arm-PCR of CDR3 regions. TCRdb itself ran the multiplex PCR reads through MiXCR, one entry per CDR3 protein. The data hold about 660,000 distinct CDR3 sequences, with roughly 30% observed a single time. The time point here: persistent/refractory GD, antithyroid drugs over 5 years with positive TRAb. The TCR library was made from RNA that had been extracted from PBMCs in TRIzol. The specimen comprised peripheral blood mononuclear cells (PBMCs), sampled when the disease was refractory, from a patient treated with antithyroid drugs. Source of these receptors: a female donor with Graves disease.

Only a few counts were recorded for this clonotype. V and J are TRBV19 and TRBJ2-2; D unclear. This CDR3 is built from 14 residues. CDR1 is LNHDA, CDR2 SQIVND, per germline (reference sequence). Between the trimmed V and J ends, which lost 10 bases and 0 bases, there was a span of 12 bases. CDR3 bases: TGTGCCACCAAGGGTACCCCGAACACCGGGGAGCTGTTTTTT. Encoded protein: CATKGTPNTGELFF.

The chain is built from TRBV20-1 and TRBJ2-7; 7 nucleotides align to TRBD1. The CDR3 is 14 amino acids. V lost 6 bases, J lost 4 bases, and 12 bases stayed unmatched. Germline V gene lookup returns CDR1 DFQATT and CDR2 SNEGSKA (reference sequence). CDR3: CSAFDRVGPYEQYF. CDR3 DNA: TGCAGTGCCTTCGACAGGGTCGGACCTTACGAGCAGTACTTC.

This chain uses TRBV20-1 with TRBJ2-7; 8 nucleotides align to TRBD2. J was trimmed by 0 bases and V by 0 bases; bases with no gene match: 7. Per the germline V gene, CDR1 is DFQATT and CDR2 is SNEGSKA (reference sequence). This CDR3 is 16 amino acids long. CDR3 sequence reads: CSARDARREDSYEQYF. The CDR3, as DNA: TGCAGTGCTAGAGACGCCAGGCGGGAGGACTCCTACGAGCAGTACTTC.

In this sample, this clonotype turned up many times. The J gene is TRBJ2-1, the V gene TRBV12-3 or TRBV12-4; 11 nucleotides align to TRBD2. The V segment lost 2 bases and the J segment 6 bases; nucleotides outside the gene matches: 3. The CDR3 runs 15 residues. This CDR3 reads CASSLIAGGLNEQFF. CDR3 sequence (DNA): TGTGCCAGCAGTTTAATAGCGGGAGGGCTCAATGAGCAGTTCTTC.

The chain carries TRBV7-3 and TRBJ2-6, with TRBD2 identical over 7 bases. With V trimmed by 6 bases and J by 0 bases, 8 bases remained unmatched. This CDR3 has 17 amino acids. Germline V gene lookup returns CDR1 SGHTA and CDR2 FQGTGA. The CDR3 DNA reads TGTGCCAGCAGACGAAGCGGGATAAGCTCTGGGGCCAACGTCCTGACTTTC. Translation: CASRRSGISSGANVLTF. The full variable domain, completed using reference TRBV7-3 and TRBJ2-6, is GAGVSQTPSNKVTEKGKYVELRCDPISGHTALYWYRQSLGQGPEFLIYFQGTGAADDSGLPNDRFFAVRPEGSVSTLKIQRTERGDSAVYLCASRRSGISSGANVLTFGAGSRLTVL.

This clonotype was observed many times. The chain has TRBV12-3 or TRBV12-4 and TRBJ1-1; the match to TRBD1 covers 7 bases. The CDR3 spans 13 residues. V dropped 7 bases and J dropped 4; count of bases not matched to a gene: 6. The chain's CDR3 is CASNPQGSTEAFF. Written as DNA, the CDR3 is TGTGCCAGCAACCCACAGGGGAGCACTGAAGCTTTCTTT.

The gene calls are TRBV11-2 and TRBJ1-3; D call uncertain. The CDR3 contains 19 residues. Trimming stripped 1 base from V and 3 bases from J, with 22 bases between. The germline V gene encodes CDR1 SGHAT and CDR2 FQNNGV. The chain's CDR3 is CASSLVKLQTRGSGNTIYF. In nucleotides, the CDR3 is TGTGCCAGCAGCTTAGTCAAACTCCAAACCCGGGGAAGTGGAAACACCATATATTTT.

This clonotype was counted between two and nine times. V is TRBV29-1 and J is TRBJ2-5, with D possibly being TRBD2 (5 bases). This CDR3 spans 14 amino acids. Trimming pared 4 bases from V and 1 base from J, leaving 13 bases between. Germline CDR1 SQVTM, CDR2 ANQGSEA. The CDR3 spells CSVGGSATQETQYF. DNA of the CDR3: TGCAGCGTTGGTGGTAGCGCTACCCAAGAGACCCAGTACTTC.

This clonotype was observed many times. V and J are TRBV2 and TRBJ1-2; maybe TRBD1 (5 bases). V lost 1 base, J lost 4 bases, and 19 bases lay in between. This CDR3 has 17 amino acids. In germline, CDR1 is SNHLY, CDR2 FYNNEI. The CDR3 bases are TGTGCCAGCAGTGAAGGACTAATCGTCGACAGAGGCTATGGCTACACCTTC. Its protein product is CASSEGLIVDRGYGYTF. Looking up the rest from reference TRBV2 and TRBJ1-2 gives the full variable domain: EPEVTQTPSHQVTQMGQEVILRCVPISNHLYFYWYRQILGQKVEFLVSFYNNEISEKSEIFDDQFSVERPDGSNFTLKIRSTKLEDSAMYFCASSEGLIVDRGYGYTFGSGTRLTVV.

This clonotype has ten or more counts. The chain joins TRBV28 to TRBJ1-1; 8 bases fit TRBD1. Germline lookup yields CDR1 MDHEN and CDR2 SYDVKM. The CDR3 is 13 residues long. V lost 3 bases and J lost 11; bases outside the gene matches: 8. DNA of the CDR3: TGTGCCAGCAGTTTGCAGGGGGCGCCGGTCGCTTTCTTT. Translated: CASSLQGAPVAFF.

This clonotype was detected only a few times. The CDR3, as DNA: TGTGCCAGCAGCCAAATCAGGGGTGGAACTGAAGCTTTCTTT. Translation: CASSQIRGGTEAFF. The rearrangement uses TRBV14 and TRBJ1-1, with TRBD1 as a possible D gene (6 bases). V gave up 2 bases and J gave up 5 bases, with 12 bases separating them. The CDR3 is 14 amino acids. Germline CDR1 is SGHDN and CDR2 is FVKESK.

There are a few counts of this clonotype. The chain has TRBV10-3 and TRBJ1-5; TRBD1 aligns across 10 bases. J was trimmed by 7 bases and V by 6 bases; bases with no gene match: 6. The CDR3 consists of 14 residues. Looked up from germline, CDR1 is ENHRY and CDR2 is SYGVKD. For the CDR3, the DNA is TGTGCCATCAGGGGGACAGGGGATTTGCAGCCCCAGCATTTT. It yields the protein CAIRGTGDLQPQHF.

This clonotype was observed at least ten times. CDR3 nucleotides: TGTGCCAGCAGAACCCTCAGGGACTCTGGCTACACCTTC. This encodes CASRTLRDSGYTF. The chain joins TRBV2 to TRBJ1-2; weak D call: TRBD1 (5 bases). The CDR3 totals 13 residues. From germline, CDR1 is SNHLY and CDR2 FYNNEI. The V gene lost 6 bases and the J gene lost 7 bases, with 15 bases spanning the gap.

The chain joins TRBV20-1 to TRBJ1-3; D perhaps matches TRBD1 (5 bases). This CDR3 region has 13 residues. V was pared by 3 bases and J by 5 bases, with 11 bases between. Germline CDR1 and CDR2: DFQATT and SNEGSKA (reference sequence). Written as DNA, the CDR3 is TGCAGTGCTAGGGACGACAGCCGAAACACCATATATTTT. Amino acids: CSARDDSRNTIYF.